These T cell receptor beta chains were read from a single sample in a study of Ad26.COV2.S vaccination and SARS-CoV-2 variants. Assay used: immunoSEQ multiplex PCR; TCRdb lists only in-frame clones, some missing. This table holds about 350,000 clones, less than 90% found once. This specimen was peripheral blood, taken in a trial of Ad26.COV2.S vaccine versus placebo. The receptors stem from a person aged 18-60 years who received the Ad26.COV2.S COVID-19 vaccine or a placebo. Each CDR3 is given with its conserved first and last residue. The D gene is left open where the match is weak. Size tells how often a clone was seen (once, few, many) or the class of an expanded clone, and some rows leave it out.

TRBJ1-4,TRBV18,TRBD1,once,CASSSQGAYEKLFF,TGTGCCAGCTCGTCACAGGGGGCTTATGAAAAACTGTTTTTT
TRBJ2-7,TRBV7-9,-,-,CASSLAVGGIYEQYF,TGTGCCAGCAGCTTAGCGGTGGGAGGAATCTACGAGCAGTACTTC
TRBJ1-6,TRBV6-4,-,few,CASSDGAQGSPLHF,TGTGCCAGCAGTGACGGTGCGCAGGGCTCACCCCTCCACTTT
TRBJ1-3,TRBV30,-,few,CAWSVLMGHRRGNTIYF,TGTGCCTGGAGTGTTCTAATGGGACACCGACGAGGAAACACCATATATTTT
TRBJ2-7,TRBV27,TRBD2,-,CASSSGTSHGYEQYF,TGTGCCAGCAGTTCCGGGACTAGCCATGGCTACGAGCAGTACTTC
TRBJ2-7,TRBV10-3,-,-,CAISEQTYEQYF,TGTGCCATCAGTGAGCAGACCTACGAGCAGTACTTC
TRBJ1-4,TRBV3-1/TRBV3-2,TRBD1,-,CASSQRPTGGYEKLFF,TGTGCCAGCAGCCAAAGGCCCACAGGGGGGTATGAAAAACTGTTTTTT
TRBJ2-3,TRBV19,TRBD2,-,CASSIAQRTSGSTDTQYF,TGTGCCAGTAGTATTGCCCAGCGGACTAGCGGGTCCACAGATACGCAGTATTTT
TRBJ1-3,TRBV9,TRBD1,-,CASSTPGGNGNTIYF,TGTGCCAGCAGCACCCCAGGGGGAAATGGAAACACCATATATTTT
TRBJ2-2,TRBV28,-,-,CASSPGGGGPGTGELFF,TGTGCCAGCAGTCCCGGGGGTGGCGGACCTGGAACCGGGGAGCTGTTTTTT
TRBJ2-7,TRBV10-3,TRBD1,-,CAISDGTARSYEQYF,TGTGCCATCAGTGACGGGACAGCCCGCTCCTACGAGCAGTACTTC
TRBJ1-6,TRBV11-2,-,-,CASSSPRGARNSPLHF,TGTGCCAGCAGCTCCCCGCGAGGGGCGCGGAATTCACCCCTCCACTTT
TRBJ1-2,TRBV19,-,-,CASSPGTTNYGYTF,TGTGCCAGTAGCCCCGGGACAACAAACTATGGCTACACCTTC
TRBJ1-5,TRBV2,-,-,CASSGTTGNQPQHF,TGTGCCAGCAGTGGAACCACAGGGAATCAGCCCCAGCATTTT
TRBJ1-1,TRBV7-8,-,-,CASSLKTGTTEAFF,TGTGCCAGCAGCTTAAAGACAGGCACCACTGAAGCTTTCTTT
TRBJ2-5,TRBV7-3,-,-,CASSQRTVEETQYF,TGTGCCAGCAGCCAAAGGACAGTCGAGGAGACCCAGTACTTC